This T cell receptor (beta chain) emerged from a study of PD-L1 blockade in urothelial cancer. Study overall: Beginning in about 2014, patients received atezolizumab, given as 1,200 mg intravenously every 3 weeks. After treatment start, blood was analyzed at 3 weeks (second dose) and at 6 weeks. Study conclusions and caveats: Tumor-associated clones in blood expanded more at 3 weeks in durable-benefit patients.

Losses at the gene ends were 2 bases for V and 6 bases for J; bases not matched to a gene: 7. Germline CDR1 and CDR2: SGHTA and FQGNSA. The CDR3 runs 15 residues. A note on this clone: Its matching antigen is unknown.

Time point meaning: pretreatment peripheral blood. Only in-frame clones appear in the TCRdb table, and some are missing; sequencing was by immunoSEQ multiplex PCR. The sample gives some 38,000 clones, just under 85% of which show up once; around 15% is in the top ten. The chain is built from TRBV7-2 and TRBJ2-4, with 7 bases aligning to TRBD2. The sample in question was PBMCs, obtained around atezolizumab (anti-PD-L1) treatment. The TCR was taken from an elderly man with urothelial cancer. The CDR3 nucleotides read TGTGCCAGCAGCTTAAGGGAAGGGAGGGCAAACATTCAGTACTTC. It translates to CASSLREGRANIQYF.